This T cell receptor (beta chain) was recorded in a study of blood T cell repertoires in COVID-19. Trimming removed 5 bases from V and 1 base from J; junction bases left unmatched: 6. Germline CDR1 reads SGHVS; CDR2 reads FQNEAQ. CDR3 length equals 16 residues. Some clones are missing from TCRdb's copy, which holds only in-frame ones; the method was immunoSEQ multiplex PCR. The sample has 50,000 or so clones; 90% are singletons. This clonotype originated in a human donor in a cohort sampled during active COVID-19. Sequenced sample: peripheral blood. This chain uses TRBV7-8 with TRBJ2-2, with 8 bases identical to TRBD2. CDR3 in DNA: TGTGCCAGCAGCCCCACGGGGGGGATGAACACCGGGGAGCTGTTTTTT. Translation gives CASSPTGGMNTGELFF. The full variable domain, completed using reference TRBV7-8 and TRBJ2-2, is GAGVSQSPRYKVAKRGQDVALRCDPISGHVSLFWYQQALGQGPEFLTYFQNEAQLDKSGLPSDRFFAERPEGSVSTLKIQRTQQEDSAVYLCASSPTGGMNTGELFFGEGSRLTVL.